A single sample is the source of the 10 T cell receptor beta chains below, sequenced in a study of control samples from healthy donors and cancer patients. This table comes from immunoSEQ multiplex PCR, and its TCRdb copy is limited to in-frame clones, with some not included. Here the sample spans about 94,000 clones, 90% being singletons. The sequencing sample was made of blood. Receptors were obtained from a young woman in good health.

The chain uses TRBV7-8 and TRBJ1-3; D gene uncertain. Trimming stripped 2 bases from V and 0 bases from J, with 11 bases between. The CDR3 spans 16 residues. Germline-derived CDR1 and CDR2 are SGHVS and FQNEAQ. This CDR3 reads CASSLITDSSGNTIYF. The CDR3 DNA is TGTGCCAGCAGCTTAATCACGGATAGCTCTGGAAACACCATATATTTT.

The CDR3 spells CASRVDSWNTGELFF. The CDR3, as DNA: TGTGCCAGCAGAGTGGACAGCTGGAACACCGGGGAGCTGTTTTTT. The J gene is TRBJ2-2, the V gene TRBV2; a weak D match, TRBD1 (6 bases). Trimming took off 6 bases at V and 1 base at J, with 12 bases between the two ends. This CDR3 comprises 15 residues. CDR1 and CDR2 (germline): SNHLY, FYNNEI.

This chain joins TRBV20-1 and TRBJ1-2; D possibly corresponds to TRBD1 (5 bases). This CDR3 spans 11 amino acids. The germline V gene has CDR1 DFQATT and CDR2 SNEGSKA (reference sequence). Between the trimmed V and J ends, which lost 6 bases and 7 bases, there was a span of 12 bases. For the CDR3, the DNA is TGCAGTGCCTGGGGGTCAGGTGGCTACACCTTC. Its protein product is CSAWGSGGYTF.

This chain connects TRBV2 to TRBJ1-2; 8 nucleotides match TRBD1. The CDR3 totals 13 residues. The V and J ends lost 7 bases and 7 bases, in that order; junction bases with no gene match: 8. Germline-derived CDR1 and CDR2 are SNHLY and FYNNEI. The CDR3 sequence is CASTRTGMGGYTF. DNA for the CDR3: TGTGCCAGCACCCGGACAGGGATGGGTGGCTACACCTTC.

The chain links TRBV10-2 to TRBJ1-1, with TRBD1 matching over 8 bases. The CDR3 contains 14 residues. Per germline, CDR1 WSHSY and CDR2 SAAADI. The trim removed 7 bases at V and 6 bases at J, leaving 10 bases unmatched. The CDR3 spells CASIPTGVNSEAFF. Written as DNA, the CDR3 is TGCGCCAGCATTCCGACAGGGGTTAATTCTGAAGCTTTCTTT.

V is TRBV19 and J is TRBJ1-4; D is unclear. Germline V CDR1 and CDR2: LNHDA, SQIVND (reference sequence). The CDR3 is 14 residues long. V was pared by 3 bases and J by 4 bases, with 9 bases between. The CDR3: CASSIGQVNEKLFF. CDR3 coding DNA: TGTGCCAGTAGTATCGGGCAGGTTAATGAAAAACTGTTTTTT.

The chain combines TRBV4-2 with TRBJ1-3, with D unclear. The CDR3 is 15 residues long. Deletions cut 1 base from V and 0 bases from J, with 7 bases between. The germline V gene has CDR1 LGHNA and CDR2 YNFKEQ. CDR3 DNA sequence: TGTGCCAGCAGCCAAGGAGAGAGCTCTGGAAACACCATATATTTT. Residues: CASSQGESSGNTIYF.

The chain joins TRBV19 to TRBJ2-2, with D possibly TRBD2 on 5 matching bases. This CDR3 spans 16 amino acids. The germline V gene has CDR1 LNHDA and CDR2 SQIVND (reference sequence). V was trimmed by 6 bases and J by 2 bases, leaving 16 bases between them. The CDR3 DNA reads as TGTGCCAGTAGGGAGCCGGCGGGTTCAAACACCGGGGAGCTGTTTTTT. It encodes CASREPAGSNTGELFF.

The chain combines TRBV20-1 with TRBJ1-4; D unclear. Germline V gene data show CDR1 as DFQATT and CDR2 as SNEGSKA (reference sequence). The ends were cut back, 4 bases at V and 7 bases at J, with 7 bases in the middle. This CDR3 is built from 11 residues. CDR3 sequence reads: CSATRGEKLFF. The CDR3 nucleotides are TGCAGTGCTACCCGAGGTGAAAAACTGTTTTTT.

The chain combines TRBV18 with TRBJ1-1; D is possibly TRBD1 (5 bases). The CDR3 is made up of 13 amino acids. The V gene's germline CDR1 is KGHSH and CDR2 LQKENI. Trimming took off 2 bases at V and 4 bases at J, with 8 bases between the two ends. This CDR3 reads CASSPGGSTEAFF. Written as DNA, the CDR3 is TGTGCCAGCTCACCAGGGGGATCCACTGAAGCTTTCTTT.